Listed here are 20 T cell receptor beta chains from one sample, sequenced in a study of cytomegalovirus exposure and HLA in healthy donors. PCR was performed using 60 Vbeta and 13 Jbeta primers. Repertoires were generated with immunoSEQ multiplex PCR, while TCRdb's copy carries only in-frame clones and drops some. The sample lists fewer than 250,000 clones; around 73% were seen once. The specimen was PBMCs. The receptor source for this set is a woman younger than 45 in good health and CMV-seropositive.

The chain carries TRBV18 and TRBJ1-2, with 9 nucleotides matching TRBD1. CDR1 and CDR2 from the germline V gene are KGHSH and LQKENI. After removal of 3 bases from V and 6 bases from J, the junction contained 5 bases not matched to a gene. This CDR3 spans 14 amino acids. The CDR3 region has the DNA TGTGCCAGCTCACCCGGGACAGGGCAGAATGGCTACACCTTC. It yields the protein CASSPGTGQNGYTF.

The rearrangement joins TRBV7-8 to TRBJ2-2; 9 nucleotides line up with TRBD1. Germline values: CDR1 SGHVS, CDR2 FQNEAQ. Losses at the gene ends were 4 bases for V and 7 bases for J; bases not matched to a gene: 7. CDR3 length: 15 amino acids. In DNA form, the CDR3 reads TGTGCCAGCAGCTCCACAGGGGGCTTTGTCGGGGAGCTGTTTTTT. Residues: CASSSTGGFVGELFF.

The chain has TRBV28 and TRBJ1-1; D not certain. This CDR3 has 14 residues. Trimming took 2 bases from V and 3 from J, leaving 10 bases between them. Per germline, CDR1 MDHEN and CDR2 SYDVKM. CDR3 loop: CASSLGTLHTEAFF. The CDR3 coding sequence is TGTGCCAGCAGTTTAGGCACCCTGCACACTGAAGCTTTCTTT.

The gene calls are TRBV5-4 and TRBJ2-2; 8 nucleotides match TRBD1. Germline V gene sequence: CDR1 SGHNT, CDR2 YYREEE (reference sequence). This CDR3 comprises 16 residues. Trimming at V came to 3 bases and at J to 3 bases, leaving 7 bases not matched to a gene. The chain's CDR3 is CASSSGGRRDTGELFF. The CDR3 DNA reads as TGTGCCAGCAGCTCAGGGGGCCGTAGGGACACCGGGGAGCTGTTTTTT.

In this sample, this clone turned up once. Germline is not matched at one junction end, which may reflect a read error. CDR3 nucleotides: TGCAGCGTTGAAGATCAACAGGGGGCTCCTTACCTCTTT. Encoded protein: CSVEDQQGAPYLF. The chain couples TRBV29-1 to TRBJ1-1; 9 bases match TRBD1. The CDR3 loop spans 13 amino acids. In germline, CDR1 is SQVTM, CDR2 ANQGSEA.

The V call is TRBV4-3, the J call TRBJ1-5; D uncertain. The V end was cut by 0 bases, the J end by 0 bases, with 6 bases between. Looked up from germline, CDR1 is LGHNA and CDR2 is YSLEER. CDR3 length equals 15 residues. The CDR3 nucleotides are TGCGCCAGCAGCCAAGATGCCAGTAGCAATCAGCCCCAGCATTTT. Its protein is CASSQDASSNQPQHF.

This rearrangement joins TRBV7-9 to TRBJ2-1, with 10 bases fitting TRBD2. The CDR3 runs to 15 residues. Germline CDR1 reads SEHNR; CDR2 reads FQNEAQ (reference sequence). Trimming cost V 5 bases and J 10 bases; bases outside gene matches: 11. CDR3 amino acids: CASSPLAGDTQEQFF. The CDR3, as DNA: TGTGCCAGCAGCCCCCTAGCGGGGGACACGCAGGAGCAGTTCTTC.

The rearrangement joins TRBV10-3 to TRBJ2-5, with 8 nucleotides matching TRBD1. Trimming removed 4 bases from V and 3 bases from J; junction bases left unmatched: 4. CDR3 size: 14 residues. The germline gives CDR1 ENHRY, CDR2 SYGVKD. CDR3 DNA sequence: TGTGCCATCAGTGCGGCGGGACAGGAAGAGACCCAGTACTTC. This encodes CAISAAGQEETQYF.

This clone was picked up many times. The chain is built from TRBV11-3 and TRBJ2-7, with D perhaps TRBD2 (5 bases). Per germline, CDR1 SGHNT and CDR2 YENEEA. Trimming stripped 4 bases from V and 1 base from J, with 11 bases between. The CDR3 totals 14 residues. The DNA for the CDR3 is TGTGCCAGCAGCTCAGACGGGGAATCCTACGAGCAGTACTTC. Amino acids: CASSSDGESYEQYF.

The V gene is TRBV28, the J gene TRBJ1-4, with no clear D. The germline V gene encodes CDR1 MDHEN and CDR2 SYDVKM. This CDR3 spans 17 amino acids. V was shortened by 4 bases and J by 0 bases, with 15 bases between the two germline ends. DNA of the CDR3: TGTGCCAGCAGTTCGTACTACACACTGACAACTAATGAAAAACTGTTTTTT. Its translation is CASSSYYTLTTNEKLFF.

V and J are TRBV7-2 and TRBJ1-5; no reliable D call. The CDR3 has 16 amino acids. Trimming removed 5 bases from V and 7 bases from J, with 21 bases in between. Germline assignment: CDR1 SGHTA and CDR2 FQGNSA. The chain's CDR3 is CASSRYAAQPGQPQHF. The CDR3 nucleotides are TGTGCCAGCAGCCGTTACGCCGCCCAGCCCGGGCAGCCCCAGCATTTT. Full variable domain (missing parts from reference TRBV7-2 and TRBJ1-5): GAGVSQSPSNKVTEKGKDVELRCDPISGHTALYWYRQSLGQGLEFLIYFQGNSAPDKSGLPSDRFSAERTGGSVSTLTIQRTQQEDSAVYLCASSRYAAQPGQPQHFGDGTRLSIL.

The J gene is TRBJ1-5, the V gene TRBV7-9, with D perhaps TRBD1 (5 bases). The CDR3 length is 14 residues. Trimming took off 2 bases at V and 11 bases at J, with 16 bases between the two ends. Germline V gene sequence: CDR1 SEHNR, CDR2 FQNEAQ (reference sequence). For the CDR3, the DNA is TGTGCCAGCAGCTTAAGGGGCCAGGATGGTACCCAGCATTTT. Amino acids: CASSLRGQDGTQHF.

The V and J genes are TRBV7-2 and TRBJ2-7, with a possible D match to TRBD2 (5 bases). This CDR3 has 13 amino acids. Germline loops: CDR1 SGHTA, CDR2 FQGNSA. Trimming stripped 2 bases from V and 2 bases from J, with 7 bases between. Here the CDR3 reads CASSLWGAYEQYF. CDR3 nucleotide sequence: TGTGCCAGCAGCTTATGGGGAGCCTACGAGCAGTACTTC.

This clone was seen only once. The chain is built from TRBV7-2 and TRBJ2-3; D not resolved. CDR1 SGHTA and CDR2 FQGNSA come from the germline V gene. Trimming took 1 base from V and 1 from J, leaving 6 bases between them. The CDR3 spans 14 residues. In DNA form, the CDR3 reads TGTGCCAGCAGCTTAGGGGCCGGCACAGATACGCAGTATTTT. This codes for CASSLGAGTDTQYF.

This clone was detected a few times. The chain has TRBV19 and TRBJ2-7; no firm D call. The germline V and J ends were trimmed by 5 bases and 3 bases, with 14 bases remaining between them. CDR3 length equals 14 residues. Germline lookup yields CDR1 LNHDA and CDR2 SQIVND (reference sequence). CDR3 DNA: TGTGCCAGTAGTTCCCTTGGAGAGAACTACGAGCAGTACTTC. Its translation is CASSSLGENYEQYF.

The CDR3 sequence: CASNRGVNEKLFF. CDR3 bases: TGTGCCAGCAACAGGGGAGTGAATGAAAAACTGTTTTTT. The J gene is TRBJ1-4, the V gene TRBV2; 7 bases fit TRBD1. Losses at the gene ends were 7 bases for V and 5 bases for J; bases not matched to a gene: 4. The CDR3 loop spans 13 amino acids. Per germline, CDR1 SNHLY and CDR2 FYNNEI.

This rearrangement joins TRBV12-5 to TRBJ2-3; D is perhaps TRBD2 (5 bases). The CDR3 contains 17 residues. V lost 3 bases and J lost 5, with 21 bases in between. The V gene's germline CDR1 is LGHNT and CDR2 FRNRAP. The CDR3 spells CASGLAIDAQGGDTQYF. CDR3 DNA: TGTGCTAGTGGTTTAGCGATTGACGCCCAAGGAGGAGATACGCAGTATTTT.

This CDR3 reads CASGQSKTGPGEETQYF. Here the CDR3 DNA reads TGTGCCAGCGGCCAATCGAAGACAGGGCCAGGAGAAGAGACCCAGTACTTC. The chain is built from TRBV2 and TRBJ2-5, with TRBD1 identical over 7 bases. From germline, CDR1 is SNHLY and CDR2 FYNNEI. V lost 8 bases to trimming and J lost 3 bases; unmatched junction nucleotides: 18. This CDR3 contains 17 residues. The full variable domain, completed using reference TRBV2 and TRBJ2-5, is EPEVTQTPSHQVTQMGQEVILRCVPISNHLYFYWYRQILGQKVEFLVSFYNNEISEKSEIFDDQFSVERPDGSNFTLKIRSTKLEDSAMYFCASGQSKTGPGEETQYFGPGTRLLVL.

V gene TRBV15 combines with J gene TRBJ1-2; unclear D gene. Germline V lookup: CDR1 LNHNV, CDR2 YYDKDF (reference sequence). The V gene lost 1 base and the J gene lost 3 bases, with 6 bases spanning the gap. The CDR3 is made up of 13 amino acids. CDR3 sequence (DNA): TGTGCCACCAGCAGAGCGGAGCACTATGGCTACACCTTC. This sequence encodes CATSRAEHYGYTF.

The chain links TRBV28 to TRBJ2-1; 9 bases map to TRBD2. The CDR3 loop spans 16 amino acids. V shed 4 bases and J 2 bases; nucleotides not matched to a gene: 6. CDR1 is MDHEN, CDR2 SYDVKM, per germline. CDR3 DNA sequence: TGTGCCAGCAGTTCACGATTAGCGGGGGCCTACAATGAGCAGTTCTTC. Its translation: CASSSRLAGAYNEQFF.